This section outlines one T cell receptor beta chain sequence together with its context. TCRdb called the RT-PCR reads again in MiXCR, with one record for every CDR3 protein. The sample lists 800,000 to 1,000,000 distinct CDR3 sequences, over 15% seen once, with roughly 6% in the top ten. This entry is derived from a study of patients and donors after allogeneic stem cell transplantation. V dropped 3 bases and J dropped 8; count of bases not matched to a gene: 6. Germline V CDR1 and CDR2: SGHRS, YFSETQ. The CDR3 loop spans 13 amino acids. Material for sequencing was blood, either unsorted or a sorted T cell fraction (not recorded which). This receptor was obtained from a human donor who was either an allogeneic HSCT recipient or a stem cell or donor lymphocyte infusion donor (not recorded which). It is not recorded whose cells these are; they may come from a transplant donor. The chain links TRBV5-1 to TRBJ1-2; 8 positions match TRBD1. This chain's CDR3 is CASSSDRVNGYTF. The CDR3 bases are TGCGCCAGCAGCTCGGACAGGGTGAACGGCTACACCTTC. The whole variable domain, remainder taken from reference TRBV5-1 and TRBJ1-2, is KAGVTQTPRYLIKTRGQQVTLSCSPISGHRSVSWYQQTPGQGLQFLFEYFSETQRNKGNFPGRFSGRQFSNSRSEMNVSTLELGDSALYLCASSSDRVNGYTFGSGTRLTVV.